A selection of T cell receptor beta chains follows, all from one sample in a study of Ad26.COV2.S vaccination and SARS-CoV-2 variants. Only in-frame clones appear in the TCRdb table, and some are missing; sequencing was by immunoSEQ multiplex PCR. The sample carries a few hundred thousand clones, around 86% recorded once. The sample consisted of peripheral blood, taken in a trial of Ad26.COV2.S vaccine versus placebo. These TCRs come from a person aged 18 to 65 who received the Ad26.COV2.S COVID-19 vaccine or a placebo. The CDR3 runs from the conserved cysteine through the conserved F or W. The order of the fields is V gene, CDR3 length, J gene, CDR3 protein.

TRBV11-3	14	TRBJ2-7	CASSPRGQSYEQYF
TRBV2	12	TRBJ2-7	CASRSMGDEQYF
TRBV29-1	13	TRBJ2-3	CSAPAPGGYTQYF
TRBV10-3	14	TRBJ1-1	CAISEDPRSTEAFF
TRBV5-1	14	TRBJ2-7	CASSWTTDSYEQYF
TRBV4-3	17	TRBJ1-2	CASSQFSQAYPNYGYTF
TRBV5-1	15	TRBJ2-7	CASSLVTGNDYEQYF
TRBV7-9	16	TRBJ1-2	CASSYTGGKSTYGYTF
TRBV5-6	16	TRBJ1-3	CASSSTYRGQGNTIYF
TRBV30	11	TRBJ2-5	CAWSVLETQYF
TRBV5-6	14	TRBJ2-5	CASSWGQIQETQYF
TRBV6-5	14	TRBJ2-1	CASSYSWRGDEQFF
TRBV5-1	14	TRBJ2-7	CASSSKGQSYEQYF
TRBV7-9	17	TRBJ1-1	CASSLFYGAGDGTEAFF
TRBV6-2/TRBV6-3	13	TRBJ2-3	CASSPARGDTQYF
TRBV5-8	14	TRBJ1-1	CASSSPLPNTEAFF
TRBV9	16	TRBJ1-4	CASSVLPGVSNEKLFF
TRBV6-5	14	TRBJ2-7	CASRPGLPRHEQYF
TRBV7-2	15	TRBJ1-6	CASSLGTAFNSPLHF
TRBV7-8	12	TRBJ2-3	CASSPNTDTQYF